Each of the 18 T cell receptor beta chains below was sequenced from the same sample in a study of T cells in Graves' hyperthyroidism and ophthalmopathy. Template material for amplifying TCR beta CDR3 regions consisted of RNA transcripts. During a first-round RT-PCR of the TCR CDR3, the HTBI primer set was used. MiXCR was run by TCRdb on the multiplex PCR reads, yielding one entry per CDR3 protein. In the table there are about 290,000 distinct CDR3 sequences, approximately 14% of which are singletons. The source material was blood. All receptors derive from a woman aged 35 to 49 with Graves' hyperthyroidism.

V and J are TRBV6-1 and TRBJ2-6; D gene uncertain. Between the trimmed V and J ends, which lost 3 bases and 1 base, there was a span of 4 bases. CDR1 is MNHNS and CDR2 is SASEGT in the germline V gene. The CDR3 totals 14 residues. The CDR3 coding sequence is TGTGCCAGCAGTGACCCTTCTGGGGCCAACGTCCTGACTTTC. Residues: CASSDPSGANVLTF.

As for this clonotype: Being one base from a much bigger clone, this may be a read error. The chain recombines TRBV29-1 with TRBJ2-1, with TRBD2 identical over 7 bases. CDR1 and CDR2 (germline): SQVTM, ANQGSEA. J gave up 4 bases and V 0 bases, and 6 bases lay outside the gene matches. The CDR3 loop spans 15 amino acids. CDR3 bases: TGCAGCGTTGAAGATTCGGCTAGCGGATACAATGAGCAGTTCTTC. It translates to CSVEDSASGYNEQFF.

This clonotype was counted many times. This chain links TRBV29-1 with TRBJ2-1, with D possibly being TRBD2 (6 bases). Germline CDR1 and CDR2: SQVTM and ANQGSEA. CDR3 length equals 16 residues. Trimming pared 1 base from V and 0 bases from J, leaving 13 bases between. For the CDR3, the DNA is TGCAGCGTTGAAGGCGCTAGCGCCATCTCCTACAATGAGCAGTTCTTC. Its protein is CSVEGASAISYNEQFF.

This clonotype was found many times. The chain joins TRBV20-1 to TRBJ2-7; 8 bases fit TRBD2. Trimming at V came to 4 bases and at J to 0 bases, leaving 5 bases not matched to a gene. Germline V CDR1 and CDR2: DFQATT, SNEGSKA (reference sequence). The CDR3 has 14 residues. CDR3 in DNA: TGCAGTGCTACCGCTACTAGCGGCTCCTACGAGCAGTACTTC. It translates to CSATATSGSYEQYF.

The chain is built from TRBV6-1 and TRBJ2-3; D is unclear. Trimming took off 0 bases at V and 5 bases at J, with 15 bases between the two ends. CDR1 and CDR2 from the germline V gene are MNHNS and SASEGT. This CDR3 comprises 16 residues. CDR3 loop: CASSEAFLSRVDTQYF. In DNA, the CDR3 is TGTGCCAGCAGTGAAGCTTTTTTATCTCGGGTAGATACGCAGTATTTT.

This clonotype was picked up many times. The J gene is TRBJ1-1, the V gene TRBV7-8; D unclear. Germline V CDR1 and CDR2: SGHVS, FQNEAQ. V lost 2 bases to trimming and J lost 4 bases, with 8 bases between them. The CDR3 runs to 13 residues. CDR3 in DNA: TGTGCCAGCAGCTTACGGTTGGTCACTGAAGCTTTCTTT. It specifies CASSLRLVTEAFF.

In its sample, this clonotype was seen many times. DNA for the CDR3: TGTGCCAGCAGCTCCCCCCTACGCTACGAGCAGTACTTC. Amino acids: CASSSPLRYEQYF. The chain recombines TRBV7-9 with TRBJ2-7; unclear D gene. Germline V gene data show CDR1 as SEHNR and CDR2 as FQNEAQ (reference sequence). The CDR3 extends over 13 amino acids. V lost 4 bases, J lost 3 bases, and 10 bases lay in between.

This clonotype was counted ten times or more. The chain uses TRBV28 and TRBJ1-5; D perhaps matches TRBD1 (6 bases). Germline assignment: CDR1 MDHEN and CDR2 SYDVKM. The length of the CDR3 is 13 residues. V was clipped by 7 bases and J by 3 bases, with 10 bases between them. CDR3 coding DNA: TGTGCCAGCATGAGGACAGTCAATCAGCCCCAGCATTTT. As protein: CASMRTVNQPQHF.

There are many counts of this clonotype. The V and J genes are TRBV7-9 and TRBJ1-3; no clear D. CDR1 and CDR2 (germline): SEHNR, FQNEAQ (reference sequence). CDR3 length: 13 residues. Trimming shortened V by 5 bases and J by 0 bases, and 5 bases separated the two germline ends. CDR3 protein: CASSPNSGNTIYF. CDR3 DNA: TGTGCCAGCAGCCCCAACTCTGGAAACACCATATATTTT.

V is TRBV5-1 and J is TRBJ2-5; 10 bases map to TRBD2. CDR3 length: 14 amino acids. From germline, CDR1 is SGHRS and CDR2 YFSETQ. Trimming took 8 bases from V and 2 from J; bases not matched to a gene: 6. Written as DNA, the CDR3 is TGCGCCAGAAGTGGGACTAGCGTACAAGAGACCCAGTACTTC. Protein: CARSGTSVQETQYF.

This clonotype was counted a few times. This chain connects TRBV28 to TRBJ2-2, with D tentatively TRBD2 (6 bases). CDR3 length: 16 residues. The V and J ends lost 6 bases and 0 bases respectively, with 14 bases between them. Germline values: CDR1 MDHEN, CDR2 SYDVKM. CDR3 nucleotide sequence: TGTGCCAGCAGAAACTCCGGGACTGCGAACACCGGGGAGCTGTTTTTT. This sequence encodes CASRNSGTANTGELFF.

This clonotype was seen at least ten times. V is TRBV24-1 and J is TRBJ2-7, with D unclear. This CDR3 comprises 14 residues. V lost 2 bases and J lost 3, with 10 bases in between. Germline V gene data show CDR1 as KGHDR and CDR2 as SFDVKD. The CDR3 DNA sequence: TGTGCCACCAGTGATTCGGTCAAGCACTACGAGCAGTACTTC. The encoded protein is CATSDSVKHYEQYF.

This clonotype was detected ten times or more. V usage is TRBV5-1 and J usage is TRBJ2-2; TRBD2 matches 7 bases. From germline, CDR1 is SGHRS and CDR2 YFSETQ. This CDR3 region has 16 residues. V trimming: 4 bases; J trimming: 0 bases; junction bases outside the gene matches: 6. The CDR3 nucleotides are TGCGCCAGCAGCCTCTCTAGCGGTCCGAACACCGGGGAGCTGTTTTTT. It encodes CASSLSSGPNTGELFF.

Many counts were recorded for this clonotype. The chain recombines TRBV9 with TRBJ2-7, with 7 bases matching TRBD1. V shed 0 bases, J shed 6 bases, and the junction held 6 bases outside the gene matches. The CDR3 covers 14 residues. Germline loops: CDR1 SGDLS, CDR2 YYNGEE. The CDR3 region is CASSVASQGSEQYF. CDR3 nucleotide sequence: TGTGCCAGCAGCGTAGCCTCACAGGGGTCCGAGCAGTACTTC.

This chain joins TRBV4-1 and TRBJ2-7; D might be TRBD1 or TRBD2, each matching 5 bases. The CDR3 has 12 residues. Germline lookup yields CDR1 MGHRA and CDR2 YSYEKL. Trimming pared 8 bases from V and 4 bases from J, leaving 12 bases between. The CDR3 loop is CASRGVWYEQYF. The CDR3, as DNA: TGCGCCAGCCGAGGGGTATGGTACGAGCAGTACTTC.

This clonotype showed up many times. V is TRBV28 and J is TRBJ2-2; weak D call: TRBD1 (6 bases). The CDR3 has 15 amino acids. Trimming removed 4 bases from V and 4 bases from J, with 13 bases in between. CDR1 is MDHEN, CDR2 SYDVKM, per germline. The CDR3 spells CASSSSDRSTGELFF. The CDR3 bases are TGTGCCAGCAGTTCCTCCGACAGGTCCACCGGGGAGCTGTTTTTT.

This chain links TRBV6-1 with TRBJ1-3, with 8 bases lining up with TRBD1. Trimming cost V 6 bases and J 3 bases; bases outside gene matches: 4. Germline loops: CDR1 MNHNS, CDR2 SASEGT. The CDR3 sequence is 14 residues long. The CDR3 sequence is CASRQGVGGNTIYF. The CDR3 nucleotides read TGTGCCAGCAGACAGGGGGTCGGTGGAAACACCATATATTTT.

The rearrangement links TRBV7-2 to TRBJ2-2; 7 bases are shared with TRBD2. The germline V gene has CDR1 SGHTA and CDR2 FQGNSA. J gave up 7 bases and V 4 bases, and 6 bases lay outside the gene matches. CDR3 size: 14 residues. The CDR3 loop reads CASSSFREGGELFF. The CDR3 nucleotides are TGTGCCAGCAGCTCCTTTAGGGAGGGCGGGGAGCTGTTTTTT.